The sequence of this T cell receptor beta chain was determined in a study of shared clonotypes between healthy human individuals. Across the whole study: The cohort comprised two women and a few men. Their ages spanned 18 to 49 years.

Study-wide points: Depth was large, yet rarefaction showed that sorted-subset sequencing was incomplete.

In the sorted-subset replicate PCRs, 200 ng DNA, around 32,000 T cell genomes, was used. Original processing methods: Junction-only immunoSEQ data arrived without quality scores, meaning filtering differed. Assay used: immunoSEQ multiplex PCR; TCRdb lists only in-frame clones, some missing. V and J calls and clone size are copied from that table; D and trimming were computed from the DNA. Here the sample spans more than 1.2 million clones, about 98.5% being singletons. From germline, CDR1 is SQVTM and CDR2 ANQGSEA. This CDR3 is built from 13 residues. V trimming: 4 bases; J trimming: 4 bases; junction bases outside the gene matches: 1. As to this clone: Antigen unknown.

The sequenced sample consisted of naive CD4+ T cells sorted from blood. Subset noted: CD45RA+ positively selected. The TCR originated in a man under 40 in good health. The J gene is TRBJ1-1, the V gene TRBV29-1, with 12 bases that match TRBD1. CDR3 DNA: TGCAGCGTTGGGGACAGGGGGCCCACTGAAGCTTTCTTT. It yields the protein CSVGDRGPTEAFF.